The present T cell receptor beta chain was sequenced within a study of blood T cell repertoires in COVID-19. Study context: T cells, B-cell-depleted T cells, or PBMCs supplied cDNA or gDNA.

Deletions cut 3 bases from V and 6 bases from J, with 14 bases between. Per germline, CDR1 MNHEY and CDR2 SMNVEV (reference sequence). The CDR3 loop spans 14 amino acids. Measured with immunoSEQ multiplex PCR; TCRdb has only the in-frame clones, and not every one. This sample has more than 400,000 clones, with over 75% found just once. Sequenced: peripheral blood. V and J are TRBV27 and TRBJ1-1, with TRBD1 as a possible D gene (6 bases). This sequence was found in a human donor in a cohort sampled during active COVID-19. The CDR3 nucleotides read TGTGCCAGCAGTTTGTATCCTAGGACAGCTGAAGCTTTCTTT. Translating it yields CASSLYPRTAEAFF.